The 20 T cell receptor beta chains in this list originate from one sample, sequenced in a study of shared clonotypes between healthy human individuals. Only in-frame clones appear in the TCRdb table, and some are missing; sequencing was by immunoSEQ multiplex PCR. The sample includes about 480,000 clones, about four fifths seen only once; the top ten take 10% to 15%. Sequencing was done on a sample of PBMCs. The receptors originated from a woman in her thirties or forties in good health. Some clones in this sample may be carry-over from other donors' samples.

The gene calls are TRBV20-1 and TRBJ2-5; the D is unclear. The CDR3 is made up of 11 amino acids. Trimming left V 3 bases short and J 5 bases short, with 7 bases between. The germline gives CDR1 DFQATT, CDR2 SNEGSKA (reference sequence). CDR3 in amino acids: CSASSAETQYF. The CDR3 coding sequence is TGCAGTGCTAGTTCGGCGGAGACCCAGTACTTC.

The chain couples TRBV29-1 to TRBJ2-2; D may be TRBD1 or TRBD2 (6 bases each). From germline, CDR1 is SQVTM and CDR2 ANQGSEA. V lost 3 bases and J 3 bases, leaving 11 bases between the germline ends. The CDR3 is 14 residues long. The CDR3 spells CSVERGADTGELFF. DNA of the CDR3: TGCAGCGTTGAGAGGGGGGCAGACACCGGGGAGCTGTTTTTT.

The chain combines TRBV18 with TRBJ2-3; no clear D. V dropped 3 bases and J dropped 4 bases, with 8 bases sitting between them. Germline assignment: CDR1 KGHSH and CDR2 LQKENI. The CDR3 runs 13 residues. CDR3 nucleotide sequence: TGTGCCAGCTCACCTCTCATGGCAGATACGCAGTATTTT. Residues: CASSPLMADTQYF.

This clone was observed a handful of times. The chain links TRBV7-3 to TRBJ1-1; D gene unclear. V was cut by 5 bases and J by 0 bases, with 7 bases left in between. The CDR3 contains 13 residues. Germline CDR1 reads SGHTA; CDR2 reads FQGTGA. The CDR3 nucleotides read TGTGCCAGCAGCGAAAACTTGAACACTGAAGCTTTCTTT. Its protein product is CASSENLNTEAFF.

Comments on this clone: A junction end diverges from the germline sequence, so it may reflect a read error. The V call is TRBV9, the J call TRBJ2-2; 9 positions agree with TRBD2. Looked up from germline, CDR1 is SGDLS and CDR2 is YYNGEE. CDR3 length: 13 residues. In DNA, the CDR3 is TGTGCCAGTAGCGGGAGGAACACCGGGGAGCTGTTTTTT. Translation gives CASSGRNTGELFF.

The chain couples TRBV5-4 to TRBJ2-2; 7 bases agree with TRBD2. Germline V lookup: CDR1 SGHNT, CDR2 YYREEE (reference sequence). This CDR3 region has 13 residues. V shed 6 bases and J 7 bases; nucleotides not matched to a gene: 6. CDR3 in DNA: TGTGCCAGCAAGAGCGGGGTGGTCGGGGAGCTGTTTTTT. It yields the protein CASKSGVVGELFF.

This clone appeared a few times. The CDR3 protein is CASSLEYGNGYTF. CDR3 DNA sequence: TGTGCCAGCAGCCTCGAATACGGGAATGGCTACACCTTC. The genes are TRBV2 and TRBJ1-2; D gene unclear. V dropped 6 bases and J dropped 6 bases, with 14 bases sitting between them. There are 13 residues in the CDR3. Germline CDR1 SNHLY, CDR2 FYNNEI.

In its sample, this clone was seen a few times. V gene TRBV19 combines with J gene TRBJ1-5; D is uncertain. The CDR3 has 13 amino acids. CDR1 is LNHDA, CDR2 SQIVND, per germline (reference sequence). Deletions cut 3 bases from V and 4 bases from J, with 7 bases between. CDR3 sequence (DNA): TGTGCCAGTAGTATGACAAAGAATCAGCCCCAGCATTTT. Translated, it gives CASSMTKNQPQHF. Based on the CDR3 plus reference TRBV19 and TRBJ1-5, the full variable domain is DGGITQSPKYLFRKEGQNVTLSCEQNLNHDAMYWYRQDPGQGLRLIYYSQIVNDFQKGDIAEGYSVSREKKESFPLTVTSAQKNPTAFYLCASSMTKNQPQHFGDGTRLSIL.

The CDR3 loop reads CASSEGQSNYEQYF. In DNA form, the CDR3 reads TGTGCCAGCAGTGAGGGACAGTCAAACTACGAGCAGTACTTC. The chain recombines TRBV2 with TRBJ2-7; TRBD1 matches 7 bases. The CDR3 covers 14 residues. Germline V gene data show CDR1 as SNHLY and CDR2 as FYNNEI. V was clipped by 3 bases and J by 3 bases; unmatched bases: 5.

The chain joins TRBV29-1 to TRBJ2-3, with D hard to call. Germline assignment: CDR1 SQVTM and CDR2 ANQGSEA. The CDR3 covers 14 residues. The V end was cut by 5 bases, the J end by 0 bases, with 12 bases between. The CDR3 DNA sequence: TGCAGCGTTAGCCAGTCAGCGAGCACAGATACGCAGTATTTT. It specifies CSVSQSASTDTQYF.

The CDR3 DNA reads as TGTGCCAGCAGCTTTGGGGGGTACACTGAAGCTTTCTTT. Its protein product is CASSFGGYTEAFF. The chain joins TRBV7-6 to TRBJ1-1; TRBD1 is a possible D gene (5 bases). CDR3 length: 13 amino acids. Trimming pared 3 bases from V and 3 bases from J, leaving 8 bases between. CDR1 and CDR2 from the germline V gene are SGHVS and FNYEAQ.

This clone showed up just a few times. J is TRBJ1-1 and V is TRBV7-2, with D unresolved. Per the germline V gene, CDR1 is SGHTA and CDR2 is FQGNSA. The CDR3 has 13 amino acids. Trimming removed 1 base at V and 2 bases at J, with 5 bases between. The CDR3 DNA sequence: TGTGCCAGCAGCTTAGACCGTAACACTGAAGCTTTCTTT. This gives the protein CASSLDRNTEAFF.

The CDR3 reads CASSPSGGYSNQPQHF. As DNA, the CDR3 is TGTGCCAGCAGCCCCTCAGGGGGGTATAGCAATCAGCCCCAGCATTTT. V and J are TRBV7-8 and TRBJ1-5; 7 nucleotides agree with TRBD1. Trimming at V came to 5 bases and at J to 0 bases, leaving 7 bases not matched to a gene. The CDR3 spans 16 residues. Germline V gives CDR1 SGHVS, CDR2 FQNEAQ.

The CDR3: CASSRLGWNEKLFF. The CDR3 nucleotides are TGTGCCAGCAGCAGGCTGGGGTGGAATGAAAAACTGTTTTTT. The V gene is TRBV6-1, the J gene TRBJ1-4; D call uncertain. Looked up from germline, CDR1 is MNHNS and CDR2 is SASEGT. The V gene lost 6 bases and the J gene lost 5 bases, with 13 bases spanning the gap. CDR3 size: 14 residues.

The rearrangement links TRBV7-3 to TRBJ2-1, with TRBD2 identical over 7 bases. After removal of 5 bases from V and 7 bases from J, the junction contained 11 bases not matched to a gene. The CDR3 length is 15 residues. CDR1 and CDR2 from the germline V gene are SGHTA and FQGTGA. The CDR3 loop reads CASSPDKREYNEQFF. The CDR3 coding sequence is TGTGCCAGCAGCCCGGACAAGCGGGAATATAATGAGCAGTTCTTC. Full variable domain (missing parts from reference TRBV7-3 and TRBJ2-1): GAGVSQTPSNKVTEKGKYVELRCDPISGHTALYWYRQSLGQGPEFLIYFQGTGAADDSGLPNDRFFAVRPEGSVSTLKIQRTERGDSAVYLCASSPDKREYNEQFFGPGTRLTVL.

The gene calls are TRBV13 and TRBJ1-5, with a possible D match to TRBD1 (5 bases). Germline CDR1 PRHDT, CDR2 FYEKMQ (reference sequence). The V and J ends lost 4 bases and 9 bases respectively, with 13 bases between them. There are 13 residues in the CDR3. In DNA form, the CDR3 reads TGTGCCAGCAGCTCGGGGCCGATAGGGCCCCAGCATTTT. Translation gives CASSSGPIGPQHF.

The gene calls are TRBV30 and TRBJ1-2, with D unresolved. V was pared by 5 bases and J by 5 bases, with 15 bases between. The CDR3 consists of 13 residues. Germline V gives CDR1 GTSNPN, CDR2 SVGIG (reference sequence). CDR3 sequence: CAWRSASIYGYTF. Written as DNA, the CDR3 is TGTGCCTGGCGTTCCGCGTCGATTTATGGCTACACCTTC.

The V and J genes are TRBV11-2 and TRBJ2-3; D is unclear. V was pared by 5 bases and J by 4 bases, with 16 bases between. The CDR3 is 15 residues long. Germline loops: CDR1 SGHAT, CDR2 FQNNGV. The CDR3 DNA follows: TGTGCCAGCAGCCTAAGCGCCCAGGTCGCAGATACGCAGTATTTT. Its protein is CASSLSAQVADTQYF.

The chain couples TRBV5-1 to TRBJ2-3; D gene uncertain. Germline V gives CDR1 SGHRS, CDR2 YFSETQ. The CDR3 runs 14 residues. V was cut by 4 bases and J by 2 bases, with 11 bases left in between. The CDR3 DNA reads TGCGCCAGCAGCCTGCGCGGTTCCACAGATACGCAGTATTTT. Its translation: CASSLRGSTDTQYF. Full variable domain (rest looked up from reference TRBV5-1 and TRBJ2-3): KAGVTQTPRYLIKTRGQQVTLSCSPISGHRSVSWYQQTPGQGLQFLFEYFSETQRNKGNFPGRFSGRQFSNSRSEMNVSTLELGDSALYLCASSLRGSTDTQYFGPGTRLTVL.

This clone was seen only a few times. The chain employs TRBV28 and TRBJ1-1; 9 bases map to TRBD1. Germline CDR1 is MDHEN and CDR2 is SYDVKM. The CDR3 loop spans 16 amino acids. J was trimmed by 0 bases and V by 0 bases; bases with no gene match: 2. CDR3 DNA: TGTGCCAGCAGTTTATGGGACAGGGGCATGAACACTGAAGCTTTCTTT. It specifies CASSLWDRGMNTEAFF.